The following is a T cell receptor (beta chain) sequence with its context. Its antigen is currently unknown. The sample belongs to a study of OX40 agonist ivuxolimab in advanced cancers. Germline lookup yields CDR1 GTSNPN and CDR2 SVGIG (reference sequence). The V and J ends lost 1 base and 0 bases respectively, with 7 bases between them. The CDR3 length is 14 residues. Whole-study findings and limits: Relative to CD4+, CD8+ T cells held more expanded clones on average.

Produced via immunoSEQ multiplex PCR; TCRdb's table is partial and in-frame only. Among tens of thousands of clones listed, about nine tenths were seen once. The chain is built from TRBV30 and TRBJ2-1; D ambiguous. This specimen was CD4+ or CD8+ T cells sorted from blood, taken in a trial of the OX40 agonist ivuxolimab. This receptor was identified in an adult with an advanced solid tumor such as melanoma, head and neck, liver or kidney cancer. CDR3 sequence (DNA): TGTGCCTGGAGTGATTGGAGCTCCTACAATGAGCAGTTCTTC. It translates to CAWSDWSSYNEQFF.